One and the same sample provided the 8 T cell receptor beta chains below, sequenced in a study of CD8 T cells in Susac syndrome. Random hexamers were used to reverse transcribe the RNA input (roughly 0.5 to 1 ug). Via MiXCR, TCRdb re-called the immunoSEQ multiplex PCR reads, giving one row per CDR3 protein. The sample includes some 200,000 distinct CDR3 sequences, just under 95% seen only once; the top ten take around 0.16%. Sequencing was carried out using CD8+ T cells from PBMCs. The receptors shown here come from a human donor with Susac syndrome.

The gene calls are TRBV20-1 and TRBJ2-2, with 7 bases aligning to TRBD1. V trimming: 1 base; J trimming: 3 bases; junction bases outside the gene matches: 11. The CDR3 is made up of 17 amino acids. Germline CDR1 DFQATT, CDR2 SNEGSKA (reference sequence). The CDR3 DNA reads TGCAGTGCTAGAGGAACGACAGGGATCAAGGACACCGGGGAGCTGTTTTTT. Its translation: CSARGTTGIKDTGELFF.

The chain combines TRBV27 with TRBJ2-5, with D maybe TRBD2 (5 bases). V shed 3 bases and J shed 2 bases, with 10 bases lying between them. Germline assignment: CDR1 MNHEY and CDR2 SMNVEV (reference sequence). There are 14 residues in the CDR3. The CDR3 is CASSFSGFQETQYF. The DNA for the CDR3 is TGTGCCAGCAGTTTCTCGGGGTTTCAAGAGACCCAGTACTTC.

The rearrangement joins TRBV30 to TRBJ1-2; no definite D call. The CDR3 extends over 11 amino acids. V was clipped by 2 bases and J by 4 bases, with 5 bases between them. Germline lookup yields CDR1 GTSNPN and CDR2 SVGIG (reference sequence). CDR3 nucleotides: TGTGCCTGGAGTACGTCCTATGGCTACACCTTC. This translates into CAWSTSYGYTF.

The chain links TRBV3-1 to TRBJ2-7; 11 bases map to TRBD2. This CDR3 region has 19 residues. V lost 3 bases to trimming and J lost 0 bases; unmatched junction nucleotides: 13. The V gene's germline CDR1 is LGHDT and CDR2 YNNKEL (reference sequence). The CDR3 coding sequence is TGTGCCAGCAGCCACCTCGGACTAGCGGGCCCCAGGAGCTCCTACGAGCAGTACTTC. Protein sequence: CASSHLGLAGPRSSYEQYF.

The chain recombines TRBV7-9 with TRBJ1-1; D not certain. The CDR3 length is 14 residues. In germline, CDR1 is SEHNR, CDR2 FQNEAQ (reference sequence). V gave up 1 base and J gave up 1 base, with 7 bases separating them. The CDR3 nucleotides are TGTGCCAGCAGCTTAGGGGCCGCGAACACTGAAGCTTTCTTT. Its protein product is CASSLGAANTEAFF. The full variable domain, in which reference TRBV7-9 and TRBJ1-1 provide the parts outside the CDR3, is DTGVSQNPRHKITKRGQNVTFRCDPISEHNRLYWYRQTLGQGPEFLTYFQNEAQLEKSRLLSDRFSAERPKGSFSTLEIQRTEQGDSAMYLCASSLGAANTEAFFGQGTRLTVV.

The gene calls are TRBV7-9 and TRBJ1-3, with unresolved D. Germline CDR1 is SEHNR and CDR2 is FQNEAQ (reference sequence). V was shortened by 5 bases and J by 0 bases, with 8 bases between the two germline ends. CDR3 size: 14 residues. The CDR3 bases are TGTGCCAGCAGCGCTACTAACTCTGGAAACACCATATATTTT. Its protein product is CASSATNSGNTIYF. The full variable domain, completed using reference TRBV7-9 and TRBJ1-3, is DTGVSQNPRHKITKRGQNVTFRCDPISEHNRLYWYRQTLGQGPEFLTYFQNEAQLEKSRLLSDRFSAERPKGSFSTLEIQRTEQGDSAMYLCASSATNSGNTIYFGEGSWLTVV.

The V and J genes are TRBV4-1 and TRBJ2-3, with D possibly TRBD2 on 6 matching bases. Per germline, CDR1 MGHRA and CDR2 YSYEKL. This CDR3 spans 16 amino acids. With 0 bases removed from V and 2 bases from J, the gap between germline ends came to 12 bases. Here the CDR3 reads CASSQERVAATDTQYF. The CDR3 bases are TGCGCCAGCAGCCAAGAAAGGGTAGCGGCCACAGATACGCAGTATTTT.

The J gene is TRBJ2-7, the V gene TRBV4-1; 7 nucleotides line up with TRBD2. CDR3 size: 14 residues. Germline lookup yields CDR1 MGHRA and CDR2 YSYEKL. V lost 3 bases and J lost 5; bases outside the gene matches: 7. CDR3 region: CASSHRLAGDEQYF. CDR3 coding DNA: TGCGCCAGCAGCCACAGGCTGGCGGGGGACGAGCAGTACTTC.